These T cell receptor beta chains were read from a single sample in a study of beta chain features in type 1 diabetes. Clones were read by immunoSEQ multiplex PCR, and TCRdb kept only the in-frame ones, dropping some. The repertoire has about 340,000 clones, approximately 8.2% of them found once; the top ten carry 0.44%. Source material: central memory CD4+ T cells from blood. All receptors come from a woman under 30 in good health. The CDR3 runs from the conserved cysteine through the conserved F or W. D genes are given only for firm matches. Size tells how often a clone was seen (once, few, many) or the class of an expanded clone, and some rows leave it out.

size	V	D	J	DNA	CDR3
few	TRBV18	.	TRBJ1-1	TGTGCCAGCAACAGGGAAGGGGACACTGAAGCTTTCTTT	CASNREGDTEAFF
.	TRBV6-5	.	TRBJ2-7	TGTGCCACCGAGGGACGAGGCTACGAGCAGTACTTC	CATEGRGYEQYF
.	TRBV6-5	TRBD2	TRBJ2-7	TGTGCCAGCAGTCTAGCGGGAGCGGGGTTCGAGCAGTACTTC	CASSLAGAGFEQYF
few	TRBV27	TRBD2	TRBJ2-1	TGTGCCAGCAGCCGAAGGACTAGCGGGAGTGGATACAATGAGCAGTTCTTC	CASSRRTSGSGYNEQFF
.	TRBV15	.	TRBJ1-2	TGTGCCACCAGCAGAGACGGATATGGCTACACCTTC	CATSRDGYGYTF
.	TRBV4-3	.	TRBJ2-7	TGCGCCAGCAGCCAAGATTTGGTGGGAGTTCGAGTAGCCCACGAGCAGTACTTC	CASSQDLVGVRVAHEQYF
many	TRBV28	TRBD2	TRBJ2-2	TGTGCCAGCAGAAACCCGGGACTAGCGGGAGGGGGAACCGGGGAGCTGTTTTTT	CASRNPGLAGGGTGELFF
.	TRBV6-5	.	TRBJ2-5	TGTGCCAGCAGTTACCTCTCCCGTGAAGAGACCCAGTACTTC	CASSYLSREETQYF
.	TRBV6-6	TRBD1	TRBJ2-7	TGTGCCAGCAGTTACTCCGGGACAGGGGTCGAGCAGTACTTC	CASSYSGTGVEQYF
.	TRBV28	.	TRBJ1-1	TGTGCCAGCAGTTTGGGTAGGCTTGAAGCTTTCTTT	CASSLGRLEAFF
.	TRBV7-2	TRBD2	TRBJ2-7	TGTGCCAGCAGCTCGACTAGCGGGAGCTTTGGTGAGCAGTACTTC	CASSSTSGSFGEQYF
.	TRBV19	.	TRBJ2-3	TGTGCCAGTAGTATGAAAGCGTATAGCACAGATACGCAGTATTTT	CASSMKAYSTDTQYF
few	TRBV27	.	TRBJ1-5	TGTGCCAGCAGTTTCGGGGGGTTTGATCAGCCCCAGCATTTT	CASSFGGFDQPQHF
.	TRBV6-6	TRBD1	TRBJ2-3	TGTGCCATCAGTGTACAGGGGGCGGGAGATACGCAGTATTTT	CAISVQGAGDTQYF
.	TRBV5-1	.	TRBJ2-1	TGCGCCAGCAGCTTGGACAGTTACAATGAGCAGTTCTTC	CASSLDSYNEQFF
few	TRBV23-1	TRBD1	TRBJ2-2	TGCGCCAGCAGTCAATCCCTAGACAGGGAAGGAATCCACCCTGCCGGGGAGCTGTTTTTT	CASSQSLDREGIHPAGELFF
few	TRBV7-6	.	TRBJ2-5	TGTTCCGCGTCGAACACAGGATGGGAGACCCAGTACTTC	CSASNTGWETQYF
few	TRBV5-1	.	TRBJ1-1	TGCGCCAGCAGCTCAACCCCCACAGGAATGAACACTGAAGCTTTCTTT	CASSSTPTGMNTEAFF
.	TRBV6-1	.	TRBJ2-7	TGTGCCAGCAGTGGACAGAGTAGCTACGAGCAGTACTTC	CASSGQSSYEQYF
few	TRBV11-2	.	TRBJ2-2	TGTGCCAGCAGCGAGATCGGGGAGCTGTTTTTT	CASSEIGELFF
.	TRBV5-1	.	TRBJ2-1	TGCGCCAGCAGCTTGGAAAGGGACAATGAGCAGTTCTTC	CASSLERDNEQFF
few	TRBV12-5	TRBD2	TRBJ2-7	TGTGCTAGTGGTGCCCTACTAGCGGGACAGTACGAGCAGTACTTC	CASGALLAGQYEQYF
few	TRBV11-2	TRBD2	TRBJ2-7	TGTGCCAGCAGCCCACAGACTAGCTGGACCTCCTACGAGCAGTACTTC	CASSPQTSWTSYEQYF
.	TRBV28	TRBD2	TRBJ2-3	TGTGCCAGCCATACAGCGGGGGCTACCCGATACGGGCAGTATTTT	CASHTAGATRYGQYF
many	TRBV4-2	.	TRBJ1-4	TGTGCCAGCAGCCGCCTCGGGAGAGAGGAAAAACTGTTTTTT	CASSRLGREEKLFF
.	TRBV19	TRBD1	TRBJ2-2	TGTGCCAGTAATGGACAGGGGAACACCGGGGAGCTGTTTTTT	CASNGQGNTGELFF
few	TRBV7-2	TRBD1	TRBJ2-3	TGTGCCAGCAGCTTAGAACCCACAGGACAGGGAACAGATACGCAGTATTTT	CASSLEPTGQGTDTQYF
.	TRBV2	.	TRBJ1-2	TGTGCCAGCAGTGATAGTGACTCCCAAGCTAACTATGGCTACACCTTC	CASSDSDSQANYGYTF
.	TRBV18	.	TRBJ1-5	TGTGCCAGCTCACCACGGACAGGCAATCAGCCCCAGCATTTT	CASSPRTGNQPQHF
many	TRBV4-2	TRBD1	TRBJ2-5	TGTGCCAGCAGCCACACGGGACAGCAAGAGACCCAGTACTTC	CASSHTGQQETQYF
few	TRBV5-4	.	TRBJ1-2	TGTGCCAGCAGCCAAGATCCAGGGTCATGGGGCTACACCTTC	CASSQDPGSWGYTF
.	TRBV7-2	.	TRBJ1-3	TGTGCCAGCAGCTTCACAGGCGGCTCTGGAAACACCATATATTTT	CASSFTGGSGNTIYF
few	TRBV10-3	TRBD1	TRBJ2-3	TGTGCCATCAGAAGCGGTGGGGCCGGGACAGGGGGCCAAGATACGCAGTATTTT	CAIRSGGAGTGGQDTQYF
few	TRBV7-8	.	TRBJ2-1	TGTGCCAGCAGCCGGAGAAACAATGAGCAGTTCTTC	CASSRRNNEQFF
.	TRBV7-9	.	TRBJ1-1	TGTGCCAGCAGCCCCACCAGGAGGACTGAAGCTTTCTTT	CASSPTRRTEAFF
few	TRBV14	.	TRBJ2-2	TGTGCCAGCAGCCAGCGGGCCATTAAGGGGGAGCTGTTTTTT	CASSQRAIKGELFF
.	TRBV27	TRBD2	TRBJ2-5	TGTGCCAGCAGTTTGGGTGGGACTAGCGGGAGCGGGGAGACCCAGTACTTC	CASSLGGTSGSGETQYF
.	TRBV18	.	TRBJ1-5	TGTGCCAGCTCACCACAGGAGAGGGGGCAGCCCCAGCATTTT	CASSPQERGQPQHF
.	TRBV20-1	.	TRBJ1-2	TGCAGTGCCGGGCGGAGAATCGGCTACACCTTC	CSAGRRIGYTF
.	TRBV25-1	.	TRBJ1-1	TGTGCCAGCAGGAGGAACACTGAAGCTTTCTTT	CASRRNTEAFF
.	TRBV4-3	.	TRBJ1-5	TGCGCCAGCAGCCAAGATTGGGGCGGTTTCGGTAGCAATCAGCCCCAGCATTTT	CASSQDWGGFGSNQPQHF
few	TRBV19	TRBD1	TRBJ2-7	TGTGCCAGTAGTTCGATAGACAGGGCCTACGAGCAGTACTTC	CASSSIDRAYEQYF
few	TRBV28	.	TRBJ2-5	TGTGCCAGCAGTTTAACGCAAGAGACCCAGTACTTC	CASSLTQETQYF
.	TRBV7-8	.	TRBJ2-2	TGTGCCAGCAGCCGCCAGGGACTTACAAACACCGGGGAGCTGTTTTTT	CASSRQGLTNTGELFF
many	TRBV28	.	TRBJ1-2	TGTGCCAGCAGTTCGAACGGGGCCTATGGCTACACCTTC	CASSSNGAYGYTF
few	TRBV28	TRBD2	TRBJ2-3	TGTGCCAGCAGTAGCTTAGCGGGAGTCGGCACAGATACGCAGTATTTT	CASSSLAGVGTDTQYF
.	TRBV7-3	.	TRBJ2-7	TGTGCCAGCAGCCCCTCTAGTTTATCCCACGAGCAGTACTTC	CASSPSSLSHEQYF
.	TRBV4-1	TRBD2	TRBJ2-7	TGCGCCAGCAGCCAAGACGGAAGATCGGGTCGGACTAGGCACGAGCAGTACTTC	CASSQDGRSGRTRHEQYF
few	TRBV5-4	TRBD1	TRBJ2-7	TGTGCCAGCAGCCAACAGGCTCGGACAGGGGGCTACGAGCAGTACTTC	CASSQQARTGGYEQYF
few	TRBV6-6	.	TRBJ1-1	TGTGCCAGCAGCCAACAAACAGGTAGGGCTGAAGCTTTCTTT	CASSQQTGRAEAFF